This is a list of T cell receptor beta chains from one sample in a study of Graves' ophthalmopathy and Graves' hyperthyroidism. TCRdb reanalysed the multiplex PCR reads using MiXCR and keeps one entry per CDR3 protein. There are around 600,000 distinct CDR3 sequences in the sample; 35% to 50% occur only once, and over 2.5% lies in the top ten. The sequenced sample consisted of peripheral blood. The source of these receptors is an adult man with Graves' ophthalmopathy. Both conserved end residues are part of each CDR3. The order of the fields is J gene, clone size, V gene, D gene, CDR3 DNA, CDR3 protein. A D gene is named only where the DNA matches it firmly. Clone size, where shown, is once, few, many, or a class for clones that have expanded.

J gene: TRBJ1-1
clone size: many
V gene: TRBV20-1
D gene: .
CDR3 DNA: TGCAGTGGGCTTCCCGTCATCATGAACACTGAAGCTTTCTTT
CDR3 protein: CSGLPVIMNTEAFF

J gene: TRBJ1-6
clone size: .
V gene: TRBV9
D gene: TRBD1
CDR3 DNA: TGTGCCAGCAGTTTAGGGTCAGGGGGAAATTCACCCCTCCACTTT
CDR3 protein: CASSLGSGGNSPLHF

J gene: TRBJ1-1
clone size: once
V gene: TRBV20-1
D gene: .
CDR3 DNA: TGCAGTGCTAGAGAAAACAGAGATATGCCTGAAGCTTTCTTT
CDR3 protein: CSARENRDMPEAFF

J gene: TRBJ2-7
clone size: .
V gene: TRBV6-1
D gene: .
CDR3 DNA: TGTGCCAGCAGTTACGCGAACGAGCAGTACTTC
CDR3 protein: CASSYANEQYF

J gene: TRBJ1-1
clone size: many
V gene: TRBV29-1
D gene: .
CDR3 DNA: TGCAGCGTTGAAGGTGGACACCTGACTGAAGCTTTCTTT
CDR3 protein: CSVEGGHLTEAFF

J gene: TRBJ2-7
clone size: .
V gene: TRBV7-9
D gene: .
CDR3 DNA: TGTGCCAGCAGTGAATTGGGTGGCACCGAGCAGTACTTC
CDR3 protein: CASSELGGTEQYF

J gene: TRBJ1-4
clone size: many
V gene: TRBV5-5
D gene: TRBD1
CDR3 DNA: TGTGCCAGCAGCTACCGACAGGGCTCTGAAAAACTGTTTTTT
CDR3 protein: CASSYRQGSEKLFF

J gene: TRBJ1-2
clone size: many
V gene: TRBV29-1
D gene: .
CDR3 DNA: TGCAGCGTGGAAGCGCCGACTGAGAGTATAGGTGGCTACACCTTC
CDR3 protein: CSVEAPTESIGGYTF

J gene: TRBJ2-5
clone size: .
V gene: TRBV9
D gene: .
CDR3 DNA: TGTGCCAGCAGCCCGTGGACGGGGAAAGAGACCCAGTACTTC
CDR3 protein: CASSPWTGKETQYF

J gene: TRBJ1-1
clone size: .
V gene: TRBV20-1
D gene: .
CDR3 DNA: TGCAGTGCTAGCGCTGGGGGGATCGACACTGAAGCTTTCTTT
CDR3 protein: CSASAGGIDTEAFF

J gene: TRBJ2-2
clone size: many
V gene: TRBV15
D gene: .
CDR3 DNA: TGTGCCACCAGTCAGGGCCCCGGGGAGCTGTTTTTT
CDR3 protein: CATSQGPGELFF

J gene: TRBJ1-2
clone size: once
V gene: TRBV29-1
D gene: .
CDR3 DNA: TGCAGCGTTGTCCCAACGGGAATCGGCTACACCTTC
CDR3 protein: CSVVPTGIGYTF

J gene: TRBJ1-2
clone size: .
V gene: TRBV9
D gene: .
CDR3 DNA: TGTGCCAGCAGCGCGTATCGGGATAACTATGGCTACACCTTC
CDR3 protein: CASSAYRDNYGYTF

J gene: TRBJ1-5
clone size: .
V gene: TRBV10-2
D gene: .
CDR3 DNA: TGCGCCAGCAGTGAGGTCCGGAGCAATCAGCCCCAGCATTTT
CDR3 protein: CASSEVRSNQPQHF

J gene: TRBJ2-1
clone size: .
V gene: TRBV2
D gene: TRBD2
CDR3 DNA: TGTGCCAGCAGTGTGGCGGGGGACAATGAGCAGTTCTTC
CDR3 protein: CASSVAGDNEQFF

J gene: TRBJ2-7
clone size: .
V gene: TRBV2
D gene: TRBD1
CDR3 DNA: TGTGCCAGCAGCCCTCGAACTTATCGGGACAGCCTCTCTCCCTACGGGCAGTACTTC
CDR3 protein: CASSPRTYRDSLSPYGQYF

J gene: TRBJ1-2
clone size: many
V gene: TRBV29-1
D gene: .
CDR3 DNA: TGCAGCGTTGTGGCAGGGATAGGTGGCTACACCTTC
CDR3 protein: CSVVAGIGGYTF

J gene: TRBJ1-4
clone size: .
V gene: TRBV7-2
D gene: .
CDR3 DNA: TGTGCCAGCAGCTTGGATAGTGGCGGTTATGAAAAACTGTTTTTT
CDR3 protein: CASSLDSGGYEKLFF

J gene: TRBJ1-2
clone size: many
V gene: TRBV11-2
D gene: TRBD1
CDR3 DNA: TGTGCCAGCAGCTCGGGACAGTATGGCTACACCTTC
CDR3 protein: CASSSGQYGYTF

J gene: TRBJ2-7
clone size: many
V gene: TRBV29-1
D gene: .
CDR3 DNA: TGCAGCGTTGGGGAACTCGGCGTTGAGCAGTACTTC
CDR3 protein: CSVGELGVEQYF

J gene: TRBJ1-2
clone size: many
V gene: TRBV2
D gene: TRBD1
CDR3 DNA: TGTGCCAGCAGGGACGGGACAGGAGGAAGCTATGGCTACACCTTC
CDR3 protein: CASRDGTGGSYGYTF

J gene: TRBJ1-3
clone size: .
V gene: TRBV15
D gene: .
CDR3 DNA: TGTGCCACCAGCCTGAGGGGGTCCGGAAACACCATATATTTT
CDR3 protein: CATSLRGSGNTIYF

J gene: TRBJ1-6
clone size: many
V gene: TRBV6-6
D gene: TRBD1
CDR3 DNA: TGTGCCAGCAGTGGTTTCCGGGACAGGGGGGATTCACCCCTCCACTTT
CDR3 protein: CASSGFRDRGDSPLHF

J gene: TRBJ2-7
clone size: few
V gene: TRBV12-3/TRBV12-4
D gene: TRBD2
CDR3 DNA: TGTGCCAGCAGTCGCTCTAGCGGGCGGGACTACGAGCAGTACTTC
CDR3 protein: CASSRSSGRDYEQYF

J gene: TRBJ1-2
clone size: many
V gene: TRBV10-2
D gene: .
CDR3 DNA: TGCGCCAGCAGTGATACAGGATTCTATGGCTACACCTTC
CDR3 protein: CASSDTGFYGYTF

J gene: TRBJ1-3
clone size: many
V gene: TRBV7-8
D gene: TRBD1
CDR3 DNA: TGTGCCAGCAGCTTAGGACGCCCGGAGGGGGCAGGAAACACCATATATTTT
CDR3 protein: CASSLGRPEGAGNTIYF

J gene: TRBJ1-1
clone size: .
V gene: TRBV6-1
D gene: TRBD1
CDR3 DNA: TGTGCCAGCAGTGAGACAGGGGGCAGGACTAAAGCTTTCTTT
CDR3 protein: CASSETGGRTKAFF

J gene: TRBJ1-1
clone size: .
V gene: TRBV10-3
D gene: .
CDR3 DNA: TGTGCCATCAGTGCCTGGAGTGCCAGCGCCCTAGAAGCTTTCTTT
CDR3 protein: CAISAWSASALEAFF

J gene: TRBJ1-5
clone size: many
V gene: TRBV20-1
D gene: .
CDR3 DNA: TGCAGTGCTAGAACGGGGAGTCAGCCCCAGCATTTT
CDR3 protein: CSARTGSQPQHF

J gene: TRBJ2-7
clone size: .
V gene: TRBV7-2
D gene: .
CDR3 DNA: TGTGCCAGCAGCCTATGGACAACCAGCGTCCCCCACGAGCAGTACTTC
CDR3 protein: CASSLWTTSVPHEQYF

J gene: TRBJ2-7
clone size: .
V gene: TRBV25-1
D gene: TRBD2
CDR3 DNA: TGTGCCAGCAGTGAACTAGCGGGGCTATACGAGCAGTACTTC
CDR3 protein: CASSELAGLYEQYF

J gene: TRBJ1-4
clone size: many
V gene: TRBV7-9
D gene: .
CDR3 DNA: TGTGCCAGCAGCCTTGGCCTAACTAATGAAAAACTGTTTTTT
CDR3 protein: CASSLGLTNEKLFF

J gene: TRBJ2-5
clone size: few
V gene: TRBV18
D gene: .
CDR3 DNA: TGTGCCAGCTCACCACCTCATTTTCAAGAGACCCAGTACTTC
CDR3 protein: CASSPPHFQETQYF

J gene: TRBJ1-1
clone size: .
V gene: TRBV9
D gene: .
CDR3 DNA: TGTGCCAGCAGCCAAGATTTTTCTCAAACTGAAGCTTTCTTT
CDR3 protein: CASSQDFSQTEAFF

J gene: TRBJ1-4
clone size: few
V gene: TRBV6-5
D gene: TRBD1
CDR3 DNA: TGTGCCAGCAGCAGGGTGGGGACAGGGGGAGAAAAACTGTTTTTT
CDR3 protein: CASSRVGTGGEKLFF

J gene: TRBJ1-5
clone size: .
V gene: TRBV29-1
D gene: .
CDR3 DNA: TGCAGCGTTGGGGGAGGGTTTAGCAATCAGCCCCAGCATTTT
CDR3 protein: CSVGGGFSNQPQHF

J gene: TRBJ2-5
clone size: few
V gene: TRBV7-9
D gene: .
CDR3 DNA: TGTGCCAGCAGTGAATGGCGGTTCCAAGAGACCCAGTACTTC
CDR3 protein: CASSEWRFQETQYF

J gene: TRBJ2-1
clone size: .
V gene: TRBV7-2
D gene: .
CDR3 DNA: TGTGCCAGCAGCTTTGGAGGCGATGAGCAGTTCTTC
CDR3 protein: CASSFGGDEQFF

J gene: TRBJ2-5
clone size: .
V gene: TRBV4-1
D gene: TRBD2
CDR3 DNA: TGCGCCAACAGCCAAGAACGGGACTACAGCGGCGGTCTCGGAGAGACCCAGTACTTC
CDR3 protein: CANSQERDYSGGLGETQYF

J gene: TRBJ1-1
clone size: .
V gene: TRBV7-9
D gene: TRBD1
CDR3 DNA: TGTGCCAGCAGCTTAAAAGGGGGCTTGAACAATGAAGCTTTCTTT
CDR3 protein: CASSLKGGLNNEAFF

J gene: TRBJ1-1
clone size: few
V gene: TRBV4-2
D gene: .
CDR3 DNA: TGTGCCAGCAGCCAAAGGGGTGGGCACGGGAACACTGAAGCTTTCTTT
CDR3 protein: CASSQRGGHGNTEAFF

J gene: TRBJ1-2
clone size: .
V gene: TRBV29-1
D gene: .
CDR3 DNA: TGCAGCGTTAAACACGGCAGCAACTCTGGCTACACCTTC
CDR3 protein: CSVKHGSNSGYTF

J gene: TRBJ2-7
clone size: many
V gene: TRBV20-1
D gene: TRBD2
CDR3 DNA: TGCAGTGCTAGGTTAGCGGGGTCCCCCTACGAGCAGTACTTC
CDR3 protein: CSARLAGSPYEQYF